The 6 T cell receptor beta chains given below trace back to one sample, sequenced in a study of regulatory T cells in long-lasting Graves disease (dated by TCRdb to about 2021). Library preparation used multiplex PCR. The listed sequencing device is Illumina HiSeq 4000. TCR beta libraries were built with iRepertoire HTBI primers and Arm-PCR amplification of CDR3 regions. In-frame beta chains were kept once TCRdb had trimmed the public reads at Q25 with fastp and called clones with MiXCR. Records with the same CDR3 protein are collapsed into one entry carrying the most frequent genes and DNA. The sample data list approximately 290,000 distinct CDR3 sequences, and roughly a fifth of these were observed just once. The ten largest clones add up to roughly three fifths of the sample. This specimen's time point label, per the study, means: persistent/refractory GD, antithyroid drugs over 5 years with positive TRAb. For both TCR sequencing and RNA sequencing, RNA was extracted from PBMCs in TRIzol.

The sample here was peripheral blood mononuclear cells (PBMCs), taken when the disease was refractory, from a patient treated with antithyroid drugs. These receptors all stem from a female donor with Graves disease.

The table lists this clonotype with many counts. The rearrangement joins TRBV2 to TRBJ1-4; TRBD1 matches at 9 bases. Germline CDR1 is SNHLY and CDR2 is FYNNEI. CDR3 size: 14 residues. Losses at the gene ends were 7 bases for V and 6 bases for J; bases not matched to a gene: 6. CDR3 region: CASTTRTGDEKLFF. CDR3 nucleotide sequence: TGTGCCAGCACCACCCGGACAGGGGATGAAAAACTGTTTTTT.

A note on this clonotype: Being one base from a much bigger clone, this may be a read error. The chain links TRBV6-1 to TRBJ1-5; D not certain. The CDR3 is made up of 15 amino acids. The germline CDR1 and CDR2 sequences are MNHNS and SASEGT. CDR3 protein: CAGSEDWPRDQPQHF. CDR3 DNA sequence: TGTGCCGGCAGTGAAGATTGGCCACGAGATCAGCCCCAGCATTTT.

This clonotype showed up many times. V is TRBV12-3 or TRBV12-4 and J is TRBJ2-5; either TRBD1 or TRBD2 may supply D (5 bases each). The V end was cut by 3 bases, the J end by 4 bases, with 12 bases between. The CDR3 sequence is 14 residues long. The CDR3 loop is CASSLVGPTETQYF. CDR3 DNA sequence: TGTGCCAGCAGTTTGGTGGGACCAACAGAGACCCAGTACTTC.

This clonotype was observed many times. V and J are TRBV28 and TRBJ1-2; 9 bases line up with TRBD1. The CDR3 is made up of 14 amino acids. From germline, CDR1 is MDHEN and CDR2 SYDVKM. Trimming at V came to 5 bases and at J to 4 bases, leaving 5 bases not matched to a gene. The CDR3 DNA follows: TGTGCCAGCAGTACAGGGGGCGCGGGCTATGGCTACACCTTC. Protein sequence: CASSTGGAGYGYTF.

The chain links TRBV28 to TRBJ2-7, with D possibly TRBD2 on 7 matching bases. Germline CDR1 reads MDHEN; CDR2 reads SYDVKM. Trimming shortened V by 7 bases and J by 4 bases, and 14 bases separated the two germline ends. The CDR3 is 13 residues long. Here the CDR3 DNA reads TGTGCCAGCAAAGGGGGGGCGAGTTACGAGCAGTACTTC. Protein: CASKGGASYEQYF. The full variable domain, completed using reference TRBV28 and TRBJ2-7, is DVKVTQSSRYLVKRTGEKVFLECVQDMDHENMFWYRQDPGLGLRLIYFSYDVKMKEKGDIPEGYSVSREKKERFSLILESASTNQTSMYLCASKGGASYEQYFGPGTRLTVT.

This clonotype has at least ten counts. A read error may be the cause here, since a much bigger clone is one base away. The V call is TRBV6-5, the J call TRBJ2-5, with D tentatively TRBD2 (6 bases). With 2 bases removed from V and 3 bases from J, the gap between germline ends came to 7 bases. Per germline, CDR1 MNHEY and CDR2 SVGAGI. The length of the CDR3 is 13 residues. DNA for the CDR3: TGTGCCAGCAGTTACAGGAGGGAAGAGACCCAGTACTTC. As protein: CASSYRREETQYF.